This T cell receptor (beta chain) was recorded in a study of T cell responses to AZD1222 COVID-19 vaccine. General study findings and limits: Along spike, vaccine-associated CD4 TCRs were found throughout, with dominance at 160-218 and 743-854.

TCRdb's copy holds only in-frame clones and misses some; the assay was immunoSEQ multiplex PCR. The table records roughly 180,000 clones, about 89% of them present only once. J gave up 3 bases and V 5 bases, and 13 bases lay outside the gene matches. The CDR3 is made up of 16 amino acids. CDR1 is PRHDT, CDR2 FYEKMQ, per germline (reference sequence). A remark on this clone: Its antigen is not known.

The V gene is TRBV13, the J gene TRBJ2-7, with 7 bases fitting TRBD2. The TCR sequence derives from an adult in good health. The sample here was peripheral blood, taken on day 0 of AZD1222 vaccination. The CDR3 loop reads CASSPGGREIHYEQYF. CDR3 coding DNA: TGTGCCAGCAGCCCGGGTGGGCGGGAGATCCACTACGAGCAGTACTTC. The full variable domain, completed using reference TRBV13 and TRBJ2-7, is AAGVIQSPRHLIKEKRETATLKCYPIPRHDTVYWYQQGPGQDPQFLISFYEKMQSDKGSIPDRFSAQQFSDYHSELNMSSLELGDSALYFCASSPGGREIHYEQYFGPGTRLTVT.